This is a list of T cell receptor beta chains from one sample in a study of Graves' ophthalmopathy and Graves' hyperthyroidism. TCRdb passed the multiplex PCR reads through MiXCR, listing each CDR3 protein once. In the table there are approximately 210,000 distinct CDR3 sequences, under 30% of which are singletons. Specimen: peripheral blood. The receptors derive from a man over 45 with Graves' ophthalmopathy. The CDR3 runs from the conserved cysteine through the conserved F or W.

>14|TRBJ2-5|TRBV20-1
CSARVSGTQETQYF
>13|TRBJ1-2|TRBV27
CASSFGQGVGYTF
>15|TRBJ1-3|TRBV12-3/TRBV12-4
CASSPAGQGGNTIYF
>16|TRBJ2-5|TRBV7-2
CASSWPTIAGQETQYF
>13|TRBJ2-5|TRBV24-1
CATLRTGGKTQYF
>13|TRBJ2-5|TRBV20-1
CSASRRGSETQYF
>15|TRBJ1-2|TRBV6-1
CASSPGQGAYNGYTF
>13|TRBJ1-1|TRBV19
CASKGHPNTEAFF
>12|TRBJ2-7|TRBV13
CASSLFGTEQYF
>14|TRBJ1-1|TRBV6-1
CASGAPGLNTEAFF
>19|TRBJ2-1|TRBV19
CASSGGVPTGKSSYNEQFF
>15|TRBJ2-2|TRBV12-3/TRBV12-4
CASDGLAGDTGELFF
>15|TRBJ1-6|TRBV27
CASSRGPRWNSPLHF